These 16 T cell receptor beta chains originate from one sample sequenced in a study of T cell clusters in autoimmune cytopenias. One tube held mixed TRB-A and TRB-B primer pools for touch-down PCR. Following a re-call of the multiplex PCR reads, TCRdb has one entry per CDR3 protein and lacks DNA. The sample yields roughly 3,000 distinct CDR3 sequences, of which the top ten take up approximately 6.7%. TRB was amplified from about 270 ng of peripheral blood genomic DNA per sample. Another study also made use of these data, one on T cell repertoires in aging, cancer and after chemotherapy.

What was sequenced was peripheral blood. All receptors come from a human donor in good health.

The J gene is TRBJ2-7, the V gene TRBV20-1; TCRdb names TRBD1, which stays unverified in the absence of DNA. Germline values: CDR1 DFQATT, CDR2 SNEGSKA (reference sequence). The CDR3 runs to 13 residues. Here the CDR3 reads CSARTGVGGEQYF.

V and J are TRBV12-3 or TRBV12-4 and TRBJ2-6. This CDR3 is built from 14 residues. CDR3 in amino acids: CASTGFKLANVLTF.

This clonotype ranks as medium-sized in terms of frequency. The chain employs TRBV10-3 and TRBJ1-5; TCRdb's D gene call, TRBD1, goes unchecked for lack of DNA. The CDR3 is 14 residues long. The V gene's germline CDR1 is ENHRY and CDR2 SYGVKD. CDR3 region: CAISGGGRNQPQHF.

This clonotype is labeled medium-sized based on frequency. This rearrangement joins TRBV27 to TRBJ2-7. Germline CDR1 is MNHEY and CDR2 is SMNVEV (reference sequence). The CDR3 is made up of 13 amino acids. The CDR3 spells CASSLSQLGEQYF.

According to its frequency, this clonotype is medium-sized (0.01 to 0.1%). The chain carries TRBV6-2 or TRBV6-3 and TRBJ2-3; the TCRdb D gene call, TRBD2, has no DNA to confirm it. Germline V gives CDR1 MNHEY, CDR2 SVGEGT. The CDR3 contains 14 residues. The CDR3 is CASRTGGPPDTQYF.

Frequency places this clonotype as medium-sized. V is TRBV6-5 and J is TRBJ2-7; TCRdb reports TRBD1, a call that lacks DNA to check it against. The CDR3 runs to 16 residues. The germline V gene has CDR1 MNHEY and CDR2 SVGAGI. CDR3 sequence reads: CASIRSLPGQMYEQYF.

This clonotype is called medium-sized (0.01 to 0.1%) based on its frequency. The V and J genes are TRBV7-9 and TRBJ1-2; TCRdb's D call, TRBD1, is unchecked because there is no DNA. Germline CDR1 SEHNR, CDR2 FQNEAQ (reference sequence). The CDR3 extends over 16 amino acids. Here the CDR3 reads CASSPEGGQALYGYTF.

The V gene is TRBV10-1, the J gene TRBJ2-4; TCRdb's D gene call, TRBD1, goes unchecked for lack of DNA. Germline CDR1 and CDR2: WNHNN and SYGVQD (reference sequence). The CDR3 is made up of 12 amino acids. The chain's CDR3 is CASRDTGNIQYF.

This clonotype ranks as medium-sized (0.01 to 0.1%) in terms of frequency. The CDR3 loop reads CASSPTNEKLFF. The chain uses TRBV6-5 and TRBJ1-4. Germline V CDR1 and CDR2: MNHEY, SVGAGI. CDR3 size: 12 residues.

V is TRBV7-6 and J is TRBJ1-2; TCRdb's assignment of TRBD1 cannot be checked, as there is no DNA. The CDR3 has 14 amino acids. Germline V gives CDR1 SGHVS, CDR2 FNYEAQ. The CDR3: CASSSRDANYGYTF.

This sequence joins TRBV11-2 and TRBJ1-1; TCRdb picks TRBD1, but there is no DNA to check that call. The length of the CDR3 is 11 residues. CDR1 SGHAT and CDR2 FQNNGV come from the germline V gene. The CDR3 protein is CASSSRTEAFF. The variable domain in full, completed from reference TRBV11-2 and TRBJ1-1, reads EAGVAQSPRYKIIEKRQSVAFWCNPISGHATLYWYQQILGQGPKLLIQFQNNGVVDDSQLPKDRFSAERLKGVDSTLKIQPAKLEDSAVYLCASSSRTEAFFGQGTRLTVV.

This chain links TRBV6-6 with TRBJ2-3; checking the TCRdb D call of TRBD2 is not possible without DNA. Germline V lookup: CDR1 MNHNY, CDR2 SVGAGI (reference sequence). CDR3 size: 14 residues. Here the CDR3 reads CTSRTGGPPDTQYF.

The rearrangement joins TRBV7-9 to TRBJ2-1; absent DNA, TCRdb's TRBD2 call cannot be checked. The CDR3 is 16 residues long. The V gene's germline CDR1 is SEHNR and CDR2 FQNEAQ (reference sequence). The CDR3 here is CASSLGWTSYGNEQFF.

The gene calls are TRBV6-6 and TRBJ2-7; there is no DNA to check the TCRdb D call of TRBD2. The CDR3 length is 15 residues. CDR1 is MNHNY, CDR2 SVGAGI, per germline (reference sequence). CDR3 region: CASSFAGGGVDEQYF.

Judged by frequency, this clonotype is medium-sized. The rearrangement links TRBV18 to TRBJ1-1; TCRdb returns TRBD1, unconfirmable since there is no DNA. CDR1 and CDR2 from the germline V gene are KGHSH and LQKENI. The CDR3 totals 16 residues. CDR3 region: CASSLNSGTGNTEAFF.

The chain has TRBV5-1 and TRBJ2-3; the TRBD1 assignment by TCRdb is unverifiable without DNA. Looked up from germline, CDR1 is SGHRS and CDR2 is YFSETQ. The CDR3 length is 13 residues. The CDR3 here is CASSRQGTDTQYF.